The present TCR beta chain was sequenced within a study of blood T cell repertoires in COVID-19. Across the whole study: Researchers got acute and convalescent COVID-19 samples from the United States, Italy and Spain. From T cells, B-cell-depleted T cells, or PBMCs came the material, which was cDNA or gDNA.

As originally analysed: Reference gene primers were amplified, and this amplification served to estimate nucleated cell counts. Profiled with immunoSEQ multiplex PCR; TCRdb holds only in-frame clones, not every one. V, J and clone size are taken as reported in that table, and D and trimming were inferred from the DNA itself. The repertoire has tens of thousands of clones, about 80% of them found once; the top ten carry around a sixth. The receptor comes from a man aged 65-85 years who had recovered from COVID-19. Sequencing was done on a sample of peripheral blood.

The CDR3 DNA reads TGTGCCATTAGGGACAGGGGTAGTCAGAACACTGAAGCTTTCTTT. It translates to CAIRDRGSQNTEAFF. The chain uses TRBV10-3 and TRBJ1-1; 10 positions match TRBD1. The CDR3 has 15 amino acids. CDR1 is ENHRY and CDR2 is SYGVKD in the germline V gene. V was pared by 9 bases and J by 1 base, with 8 bases of the junction left unmatched.